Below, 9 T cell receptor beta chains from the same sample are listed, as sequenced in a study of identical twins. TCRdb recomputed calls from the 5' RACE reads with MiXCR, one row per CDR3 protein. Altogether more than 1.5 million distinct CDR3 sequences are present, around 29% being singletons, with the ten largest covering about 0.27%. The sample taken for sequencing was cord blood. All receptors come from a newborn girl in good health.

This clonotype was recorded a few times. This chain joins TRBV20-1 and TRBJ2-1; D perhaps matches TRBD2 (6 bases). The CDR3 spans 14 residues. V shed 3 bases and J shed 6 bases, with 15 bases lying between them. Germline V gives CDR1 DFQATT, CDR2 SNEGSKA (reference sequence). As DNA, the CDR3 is TGCAGTGCTAGCCGGGAGACAGTCGGCAATGAGCAGTTCTTC. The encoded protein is CSASRETVGNEQFF.

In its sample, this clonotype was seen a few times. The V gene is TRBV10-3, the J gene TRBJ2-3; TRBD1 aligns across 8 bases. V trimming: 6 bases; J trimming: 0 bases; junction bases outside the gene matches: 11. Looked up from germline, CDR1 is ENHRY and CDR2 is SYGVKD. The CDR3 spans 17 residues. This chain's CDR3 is CAIRGQGSGYSTDTQYF. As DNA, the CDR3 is TGTGCCATCAGAGGACAGGGAAGCGGGTATAGCACAGATACGCAGTATTTT.

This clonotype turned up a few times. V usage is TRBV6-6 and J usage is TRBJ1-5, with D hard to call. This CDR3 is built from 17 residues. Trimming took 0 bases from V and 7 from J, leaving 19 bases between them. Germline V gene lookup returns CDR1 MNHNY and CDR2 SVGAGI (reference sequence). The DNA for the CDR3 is TGTGCCAGCAGTTACTCGATTTCAGTTCCGGTCTGGCAGCCCCAGCATTTT. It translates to CASSYSISVPVWQPQHF.

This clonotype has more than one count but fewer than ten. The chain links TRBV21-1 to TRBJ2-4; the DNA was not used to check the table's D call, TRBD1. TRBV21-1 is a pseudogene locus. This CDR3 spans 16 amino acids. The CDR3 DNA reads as TGTGCCAGCAGCAACGGACAGGGATGGGACAAAAACATTCAGTACTTC. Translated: CASSNGQGWDKNIQYF.

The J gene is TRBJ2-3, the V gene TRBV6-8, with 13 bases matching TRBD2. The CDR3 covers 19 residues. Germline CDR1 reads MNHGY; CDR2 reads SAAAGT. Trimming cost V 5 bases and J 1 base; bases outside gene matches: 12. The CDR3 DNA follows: TGTGCCAGCAGTCGACAAGGGACTAGCGGGATCTTGGGCACAGATACGCAGTATTTT. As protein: CASSRQGTSGILGTDTQYF.

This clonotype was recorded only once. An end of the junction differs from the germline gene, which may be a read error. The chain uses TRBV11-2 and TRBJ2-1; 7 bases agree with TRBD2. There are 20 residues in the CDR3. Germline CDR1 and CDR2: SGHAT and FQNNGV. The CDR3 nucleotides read TGTGCCAGCAGCCTAGATCCGAGATCGAGCGGGATGAGCTCCTACAATGAGCAGTTCTTC. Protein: CASSLDPRSSGMSSYNEQFF.

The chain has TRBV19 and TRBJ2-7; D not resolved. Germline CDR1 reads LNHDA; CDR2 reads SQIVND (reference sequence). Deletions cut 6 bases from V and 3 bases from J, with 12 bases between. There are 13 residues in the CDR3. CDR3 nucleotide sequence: TGTGCCAGTAGCAATGGAATTAACTACGAGCAGTACTTC. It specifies CASSNGINYEQYF.

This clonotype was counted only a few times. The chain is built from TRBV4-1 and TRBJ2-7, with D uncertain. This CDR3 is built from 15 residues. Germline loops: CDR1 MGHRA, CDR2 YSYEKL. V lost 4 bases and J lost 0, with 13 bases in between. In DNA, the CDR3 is TGCGCCAGCAGCCCTTGGGCAGTCCTCTCCTACGAGCAGTACTTC. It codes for CASSPWAVLSYEQYF.

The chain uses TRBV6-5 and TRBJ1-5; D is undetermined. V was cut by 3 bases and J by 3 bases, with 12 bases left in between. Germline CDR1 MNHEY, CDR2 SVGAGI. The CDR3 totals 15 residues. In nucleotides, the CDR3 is TGTGCCAGCAGTTATGCCGGGGTTCACAATCAGCCCCAGCATTTT. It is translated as CASSYAGVHNQPQHF.